Listed here is a single TCR beta chain. This clone was seen a single time. No cognate antigen has been identified for it. No quality values exist for individual bases; no much larger clone is one base distant. The label giving this sample's treatment or condition can be read as: some 20 received Ad26.COV2.S at low or high dose, single or two shots; about five received placebo; per-sample allocation not given. Repertoires of vaccine and placebo recipients were sequenced from samples collected on day 63 after the first injection. In Cohort 1b, 25 to 30 adults aged 18-55 years were enrolled at a single site in Boston, USA, between 29 July and 7 August 2020. Ad26.COV2.S was a replication-incompetent adenovirus type 26 vector expressing a prefusion-stabilized SARS-CoV-2 spike protein from the original Wuhan strain. The data derive from a study of Ad26.COV2.S vaccination and SARS-CoV-2 variants (dated by TCRdb to about 2021). Study-level background: Donors in the vaccine arm were drawn from COV1001, a phase I-IIa trial of Ad26.COV2.S in healthy adults that was multicentre, randomized, double-blind and placebo-controlled. Throughout the experiments and outcome assessment, investigators stayed blinded to trial group allocation. Participants in the trial were split at random into five groups of five each, receiving low-dose or high-dose Ad26.COV2.S once or twice, or else placebo on both occasions. Sequencing of the TCRbeta repertoire served to evaluate the specificity and breadth of SARS-CoV-2-reactive T cell receptors following Ad26.COV2.S vaccination. Ad26.COV2.S was administered intramuscularly at a dose of 5x10^10 or 1x10^11 viral particles, either as one shot or as two shots given 56 days apart. A total of 32 samples were included in the TCR-sequenced set, comprising about 20 Ad26.COV2.S vaccine recipients, 5 placebo recipients and 8 SARS-CoV-2 convalescent individuals.

What the work shows at the level of the full study, not this receptor alone: After vaccination, spike-specific CD8+ and CD4+ T cell responses were reported to show substantial breadth. The authors noted that total T cell responses may have been underestimated by the TCR breadth and depth analyses. The study was not powered for comparison of responses between vaccine doses or regimens. Higher spike-specific TCR breadth was observed in Ad26.COV2.S recipients than in placebo recipients (P = 0.0014). Non-spike TCR breadth was comparable between vaccine and placebo recipients, consistent with the vaccine containing only spike.

The immunoSEQ Assay was used to sequence TCRbeta CDR3 regions. After extraction, genomic DNA underwent amplification by bias-controlled multiplex PCR, followed by high-throughput sequencing. The paper's data handling went like this. To quantify the absolute abundance of every unique TCRbeta CDR3 region, sequences were collapsed and filtered. T cell fraction was estimated by normalizing TCRbeta template counts to usable DNA, which was measured by amplifying reference genes present in all nucleated cells. Repertoire TCRs were annotated as SARS-CoV-2-specific when V gene, CDR3 amino acid sequence and J gene were exactly matched to a known reactive TCR set. The reference SARS-CoV-2 TCR set was obtained from MIRA and was filtered for enrichment in COVID-19-positive ImmuneCODE repertoires, whereby public or cross-reactive TCRs were removed. Based on the MIRA antigens, annotated TCRs were further analysed at the level of specific ORF or position within ORF. Breadth was defined as annotated unique rearrangements over total unique productive rearrangements; depth was the summed frequency of those rearrangements. Group comparisons of TCR breadth used two-sided Wilcoxon rank-sum tests. This immuneACCESS table, as held by TCRdb, lists in-frame sequences with V and J called but not all clones. Of the missing ones, under half trace to an unresolved V gene in checked studies; the others have no known cause. V, J and clone size are taken as reported in that table, and D and trimming were inferred from the DNA itself. The sample table shows 380,000 or so clones, and around 82% are seen once. The ten largest clones take up approximately 7% of the sample.

Measured from the cysteine to the phenylalanine, the CDR3 is 15 residues long. The read is trimmed to its CDR3 DNA, 45 bases read in frame from base 1. Reading the germline V gene gives CDR1 KGHSH and CDR2 LQKENI. At the junction V is shortened by 3 bases and J by 3 bases; bases outside the gene matches: 2. The chain employs TRBV18 and TRBJ2-2; TRBD1 fits 9 bases in the junction. This receptor was obtained from a person aged 18 to 59 who received the Ad26.COV2.S COVID-19 vaccine or a placebo. The source was peripheral blood, collected in a trial of Ad26.COV2.S vaccine versus placebo. The nucleotide sequence is TGTGCCAGCTCACCGGGACAGGGTCACACCGGGGAGCTGTTTTTT. Translated, it gives CASSPGQGHTGELFF.